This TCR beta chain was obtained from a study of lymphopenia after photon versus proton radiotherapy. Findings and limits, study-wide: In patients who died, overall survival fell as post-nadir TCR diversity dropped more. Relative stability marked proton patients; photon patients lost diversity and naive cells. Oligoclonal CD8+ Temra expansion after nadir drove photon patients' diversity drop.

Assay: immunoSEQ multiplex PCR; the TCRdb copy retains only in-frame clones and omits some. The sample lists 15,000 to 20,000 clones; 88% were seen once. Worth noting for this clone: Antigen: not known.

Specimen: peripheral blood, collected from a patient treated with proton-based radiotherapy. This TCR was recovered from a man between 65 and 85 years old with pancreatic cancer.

The CDR3 nucleotides are TGTGCCAGCAGCTCACCCAGGGTGCCCGGGGAGCTGTTTTTT. Residues: CASSSPRVPGELFF. The chain carries TRBV7-8 and TRBJ2-2; D is perhaps TRBD1 (5 bases). Between the trimmed V and J ends, which lost 4 bases and 6 bases, there was a span of 12 bases. Germline V lookup: CDR1 SGHVS, CDR2 FQNEAQ. This CDR3 spans 14 amino acids. Together with reference TRBV7-8 and TRBJ2-2, the CDR3 gives the full variable domain: GAGVSQSPRYKVAKRGQDVALRCDPISGHVSLFWYQQALGQGPEFLTYFQNEAQLDKSGLPSDRFFAERPEGSVSTLKIQRTQQEDSAVYLCASSSPRVPGELFFGEGSRLTVL.